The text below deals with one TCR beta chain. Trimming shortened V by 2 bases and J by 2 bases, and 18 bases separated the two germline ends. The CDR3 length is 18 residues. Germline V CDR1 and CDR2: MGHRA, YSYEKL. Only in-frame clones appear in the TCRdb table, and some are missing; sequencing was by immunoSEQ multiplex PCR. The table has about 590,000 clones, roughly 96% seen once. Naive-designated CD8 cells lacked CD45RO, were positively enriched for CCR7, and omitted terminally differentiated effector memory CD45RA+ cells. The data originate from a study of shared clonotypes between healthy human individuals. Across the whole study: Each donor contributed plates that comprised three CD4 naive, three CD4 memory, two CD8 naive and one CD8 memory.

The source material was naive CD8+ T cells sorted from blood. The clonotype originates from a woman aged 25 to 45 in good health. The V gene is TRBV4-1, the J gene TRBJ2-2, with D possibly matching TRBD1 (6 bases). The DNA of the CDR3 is TGCGCCAGCAGCCAACGAACACAGGGACACCTTAACACCGGGGAGCTGTTTTTT. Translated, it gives CASSQRTQGHLNTGELFF.